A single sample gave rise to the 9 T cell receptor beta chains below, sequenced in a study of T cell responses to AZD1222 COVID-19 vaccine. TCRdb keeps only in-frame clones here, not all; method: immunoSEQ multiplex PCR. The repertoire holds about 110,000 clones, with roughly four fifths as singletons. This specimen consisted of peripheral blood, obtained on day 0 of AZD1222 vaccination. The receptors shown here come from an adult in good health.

CDR3 in DNA: TGTGCCAGCAGTTCGGGACAGCGAAACACCATATATTTT. Translating gives CASSSGQRNTIYF. The V gene is TRBV28, the J gene TRBJ1-3; 7 nucleotides agree with TRBD1. The CDR3 covers 13 residues. Germline loops: CDR1 MDHEN, CDR2 SYDVKM. With V trimmed by 4 bases and J by 5 bases, 2 bases remained unmatched. The whole variable domain, filled in from reference TRBV28 and TRBJ1-3, reads DVKVTQSSRYLVKRTGEKVFLECVQDMDHENMFWYRQDPGLGLRLIYFSYDVKMKEKGDIPEGYSVSREKKERFSLILESASTNQTSMYLCASSSGQRNTIYFGEGSWLTVV.

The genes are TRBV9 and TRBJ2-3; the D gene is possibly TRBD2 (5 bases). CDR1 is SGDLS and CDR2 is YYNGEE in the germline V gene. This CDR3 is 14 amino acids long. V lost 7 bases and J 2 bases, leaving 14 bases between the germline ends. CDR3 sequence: CASGSRIITDTQYF. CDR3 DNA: TGTGCCAGCGGGAGCAGGATTATCACAGATACGCAGTATTTT.

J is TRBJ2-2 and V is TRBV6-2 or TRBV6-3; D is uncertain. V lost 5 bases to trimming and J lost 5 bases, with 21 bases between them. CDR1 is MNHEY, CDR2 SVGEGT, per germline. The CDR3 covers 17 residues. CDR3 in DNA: TGTGCCAGCAGTCCCGCCTTAGGCAGGAAAAGGACCGGGGAGCTGTTTTTT. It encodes CASSPALGRKRTGELFF.

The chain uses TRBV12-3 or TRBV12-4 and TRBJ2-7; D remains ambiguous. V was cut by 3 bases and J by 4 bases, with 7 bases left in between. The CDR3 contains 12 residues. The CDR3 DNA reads TGTGCCAGCAGTTTGGAAGGGTACGAGCAGTACTTC. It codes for CASSLEGYEQYF.

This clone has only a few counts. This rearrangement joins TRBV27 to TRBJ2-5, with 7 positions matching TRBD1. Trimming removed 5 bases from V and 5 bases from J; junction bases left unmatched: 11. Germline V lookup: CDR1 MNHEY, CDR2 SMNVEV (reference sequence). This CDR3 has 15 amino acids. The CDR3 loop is CASSDPTGYEETQYF. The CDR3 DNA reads TGTGCCAGCAGTGACCCGACAGGGTATGAGGAGACCCAGTACTTC.

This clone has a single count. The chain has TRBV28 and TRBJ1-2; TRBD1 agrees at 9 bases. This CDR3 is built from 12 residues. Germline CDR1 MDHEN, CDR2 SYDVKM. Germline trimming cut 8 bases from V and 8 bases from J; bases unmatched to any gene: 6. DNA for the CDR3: TGTGCCAGCCAACAGGGGGCCCGGGGCTACACCTTC. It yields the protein CASQQGARGYTF.

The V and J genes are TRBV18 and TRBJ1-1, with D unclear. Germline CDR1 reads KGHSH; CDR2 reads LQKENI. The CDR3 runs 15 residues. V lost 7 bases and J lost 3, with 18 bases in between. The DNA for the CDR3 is TGTGCCAGCTTACGGTCTCTCGGGGAAGACACTGAAGCTTTCTTT. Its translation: CASLRSLGEDTEAFF.

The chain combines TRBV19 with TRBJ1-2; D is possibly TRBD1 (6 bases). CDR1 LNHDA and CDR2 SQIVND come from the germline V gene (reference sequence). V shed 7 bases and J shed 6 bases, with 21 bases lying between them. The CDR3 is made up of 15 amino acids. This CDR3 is CASNSPGEFLNGYTF. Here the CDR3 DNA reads TGTGCCAGTAACTCGCCAGGGGAGTTCTTAAATGGCTACACCTTC.

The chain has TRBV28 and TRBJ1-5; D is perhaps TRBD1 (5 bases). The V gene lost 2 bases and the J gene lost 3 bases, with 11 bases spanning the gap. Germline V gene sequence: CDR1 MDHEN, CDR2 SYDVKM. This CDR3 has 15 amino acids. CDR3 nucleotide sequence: TGTGCCAGCAGTTTAGGGGGGGAGAACAATCAGCCCCAGCATTTT. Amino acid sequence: CASSLGGENNQPQHF. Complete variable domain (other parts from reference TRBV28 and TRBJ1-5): DVKVTQSSRYLVKRTGEKVFLECVQDMDHENMFWYRQDPGLGLRLIYFSYDVKMKEKGDIPEGYSVSREKKERFSLILESASTNQTSMYLCASSLGGENNQPQHFGDGTRLSIL.